These 26 T cell receptor beta chains came from one sample sequenced in a study of beta chain features in type 1 diabetes. Expressed TCRB transcripts were sequenced because the isolated RNA had all been reverse transcribed beforehand. Assay used: immunoSEQ multiplex PCR; TCRdb lists only in-frame clones, some missing. The data show about 220,000 clones, approximately 10% seen once. Sequenced sample: central memory CD4+ T cells from blood. The receptors derive from a man aged 18 to 29 in good health.

A few counts support this clone. This sequence joins TRBV4-3 and TRBJ2-3; D unresolved. The CDR3 sequence is 15 residues long. Germline lookup yields CDR1 LGHNA and CDR2 YSLEER. V was pared by 0 bases and J by 7 bases, with 14 bases between. The CDR3 bases are TGCGCCAGCAGCCAAGACACGAACGGGCGTAATACGCAGTATTTT. Translated: CASSQDTNGRNTQYF.

This chain links TRBV30 with TRBJ2-3; TRBD2 matches 11 bases. This CDR3 has 18 residues. The V segment lost 1 base and the J segment 2 bases; nucleotides outside the gene matches: 11. The V gene's germline CDR1 is GTSNPN and CDR2 SVGIG (reference sequence). CDR3 bases: TGTGCCTGGAGTGGGATAGCGGGAGGGGCTGAGTTCACAGATACGCAGTATTTT. It translates to CAWSGIAGGAEFTDTQYF.

This clone has at least ten counts. The chain recombines TRBV9 with TRBJ2-4; perhaps TRBD2 as D (6 bases). V was cut by 0 bases and J by 8 bases, with 15 bases left in between. Germline V lookup: CDR1 SGDLS, CDR2 YYNGEE. This CDR3 comprises 15 residues. CDR3 region: CASSVESSGRHIQYF. The CDR3 DNA reads TGTGCCAGCAGCGTAGAAAGTTCGGGGAGGCACATTCAGTACTTC.

This sequence joins TRBV14 and TRBJ1-5, with D hard to call. V was shortened by 3 bases and J by 5 bases, with 11 bases between the two germline ends. Germline V lookup: CDR1 SGHDN, CDR2 FVKESK. This CDR3 has 14 residues. The CDR3 DNA reads as TGTGCCAGCAGCCAGGGAGGGTTCGATCAGCCCCAGCATTTT. Protein: CASSQGGFDQPQHF.

On this clone: With a much larger clone just one base away, this may be a read error. The chain joins TRBV21-1 to TRBJ2-3. TRBV21-1 is marked as a pseudogene. CDR3 length: 16 amino acids. The CDR3 DNA reads as TGTGCCAGCAGCTCCCGTGGTGGGGGAGGCACAGATACGCAGTATTTT. This codes for CASSSRGGGGTDTQYF.

This clone was counted between two and nine times. The V gene is TRBV4-3, the J gene TRBJ2-7; no clear D gene. This CDR3 has 11 residues. Trimming removed 1 base at V and 7 bases at J, with 5 bases between. The V gene's germline CDR1 is LGHNA and CDR2 YSLEER. The CDR3 DNA reads as TGCGCCAGCAGCCAAGCCCAGGAGCAGTACTTC. The encoded protein is CASSQAQEQYF.

This clone was counted between two and nine times. This rearrangement joins TRBV28 to TRBJ2-7; D call uncertain. The V and J ends lost 8 bases and 2 bases respectively, with 10 bases between them. This CDR3 region has 12 residues. Per germline, CDR1 MDHEN and CDR2 SYDVKM. CDR3 sequence: CASSVGTYEQYF. The CDR3 coding sequence is TGTGCCAGCTCCGTCGGTACCTACGAGCAGTACTTC.

The J gene is TRBJ2-1, the V gene TRBV7-9; the D gene is possibly TRBD2 (6 bases). The CDR3 is 16 residues long. CDR1 SEHNR and CDR2 FQNEAQ come from the germline V gene (reference sequence). Trimming removed 5 bases from V and 7 bases from J, with 21 bases in between. The CDR3 coding sequence is TGTGCCAGCAGCCCCTACGGCCCATCTAGCGTTAATGAGCAGTTCTTC. Residues: CASSPYGPSSVNEQFF.

CDR3 residues: CASSLWARPQSFF. The CDR3 bases are TGTGCCAGCAGCTTATGGGCTAGACCCCAATCTTTCTTC. This chain connects TRBV11-2 to TRBJ2-1; no clear D. CDR3 length: 13 residues. Deletions cut 2 bases from V and 16 bases from J, with 18 bases between. Germline V gene sequence: CDR1 SGHAT, CDR2 FQNNGV.

This clone has only a few counts. This chain connects TRBV14 to TRBJ2-1; possibly TRBD1 for D (6 bases). The CDR3 has 16 residues. The V end lost 2 bases, the J end lost 3 bases, and 14 bases lay between the germline ends. The germline CDR1 and CDR2 sequences are SGHDN and FVKESK. CDR3 amino acids: CASSQTLGTNYNEQFF. The CDR3, as DNA: TGTGCCAGCAGCCAAACCCTAGGGACAAACTACAATGAGCAGTTCTTC.

The chain recombines TRBV23-1 with TRBJ2-3, with 8 bases lining up with TRBD1. TRBV23-1 belongs to the ORF category, with a function that is uncertain. The CDR3 covers 21 residues. Trimming removed 4 bases from V and 1 base from J; junction bases left unmatched: 22. The CDR3, as DNA: TGCGCCAGCAGTCTTAATCAGGGGGCACGACCACCCCTCTATGGCACAGATACGCAGTATTTT. This translates into CASSLNQGARPPLYGTDTQYF.

This clone was recorded a few times. The chain is built from TRBV7-2 and TRBJ2-1, with D possibly TRBD2 on 5 matching bases. The CDR3 runs to 16 residues. Germline V gives CDR1 SGHTA, CDR2 FQGNSA. Trimming left V 5 bases short and J 2 bases short, with 16 bases between. The CDR3 here is CASSRRPSGTYNEQFF. The CDR3 DNA reads as TGTGCCAGCAGCCGACGACCAAGCGGCACCTACAATGAGCAGTTCTTC.

The CDR3 region is CASSPSHSGANVLTF. DNA of the CDR3: TGTGCCAGCTCACCATCGCACTCTGGGGCCAACGTCCTGACTTTC. The chain links TRBV18 to TRBJ2-6, with D unclear. This CDR3 has 15 amino acids. CDR1 is KGHSH, CDR2 LQKENI, per germline. V was shortened by 2 bases and J by 0 bases, with 5 bases between the two germline ends.

This chain joins TRBV7-9 and TRBJ2-7; D remains unclear. V was pared by 5 bases and J by 6 bases, with 14 bases between. The CDR3 sequence is 13 residues long. CDR1 and CDR2 from the germline V gene are SEHNR and FQNEAQ (reference sequence). The CDR3 loop is CASSPIRVGEQYF. Here the CDR3 DNA reads TGTGCCAGCAGCCCCATCCGGGTGGGCGAGCAGTACTTC.

The V gene is TRBV2, the J gene TRBJ2-2; TRBD2 matches 11 bases. Unmatched junction bases numbered 11, after V lost 4 bases and J lost 1 base. The CDR3 runs to 19 residues. CDR1 and CDR2 from the germline V gene are SNHLY and FYNNEI. CDR3 residues: CASSVDLSGTSGNTGELFF. The CDR3, as DNA: TGTGCCAGCAGTGTCGACCTCTCCGGGACTAGCGGGAACACCGGGGAGCTGTTTTTT.

This clone was observed a few times. V usage is TRBV10-3 and J usage is TRBJ1-1, with TRBD1 matching over 9 bases. The CDR3 is 15 residues long. Trimming cost V 6 bases and J 0 bases; bases outside gene matches: 5. Germline V gene data show CDR1 as ENHRY and CDR2 as SYGVKD. CDR3 residues: CAIRVGTGMNTEAFF. CDR3 nucleotide sequence: TGTGCCATCAGGGTAGGGACAGGGATGAACACTGAAGCTTTCTTT.

Concerning this clone itself: One end of the junction does not line up with germline, which may come from a read error. The chain couples TRBV7-7 to TRBJ2-7; 9 nucleotides line up with TRBD2. The CDR3 length is 15 residues. Germline CDR1 and CDR2: SSHAT and FNYEAQ (reference sequence). As DNA, the CDR3 is TGTGCTAGCAGCCTCCGAACTAGCGGGCCCTACGAGCAGTACTTC. As protein: CASSLRTSGPYEQYF.

The chain has TRBV19 and TRBJ1-5; D gene uncertain. The CDR3 length is 16 residues. Per germline, CDR1 LNHDA and CDR2 SQIVND (reference sequence). The ends were cut back, 3 bases at V and 2 bases at J, with 14 bases in the middle. CDR3 sequence reads: CASSIWAGLGNQPQHF. As DNA, the CDR3 is TGTGCCAGTAGTATCTGGGCTGGCCTGGGCAATCAGCCCCAGCATTTT.

This clone has only a few counts. The chain couples TRBV7-2 to TRBJ2-2, with unresolved D. Germline V gene sequence: CDR1 SGHTA, CDR2 FQGNSA. The ends were cut back, 6 bases at V and 3 bases at J, with 11 bases in the middle. The CDR3 has 14 residues. CDR3 amino acids: CASRTYPYTGELFF. The CDR3 bases are TGTGCCAGCAGGACGTATCCCTACACCGGGGAGCTGTTTTTT.

The sample holds a few counts of this clone. The V call is TRBV2, the J call TRBJ1-2, with a possible D match to TRBD1 (5 bases). V lost 8 bases to trimming and J lost 3 bases, with 19 bases between them. CDR1 and CDR2 from the germline V gene are SNHLY and FYNNEI. The CDR3 has 15 residues. The CDR3 protein is CASGRRSGSDYGYTF. Written as DNA, the CDR3 is TGTGCCAGCGGGAGGCGGTCAGGGAGCGACTATGGCTACACCTTC.

Details on this clone: Germline is not matched at one junction end, which may reflect a read error. The chain carries TRBV7-9 and TRBJ2-3, with a possible D match to TRBD2 (5 bases). Germline CDR1 reads SEHNR; CDR2 reads FQNEAQ (reference sequence). The CDR3 length is 16 residues. The CDR3 spells CASSPYQDSSTDTQYF. CDR3 DNA: TGCGCCAGCAGCCCATACCAGGACTCATCCACAGATACGCAGTATTTT.

In regard to this clone: An end of the junction differs from the germline gene, which may be a read error. This rearrangement joins TRBV4-1 to TRBJ2-1, with 9 bases lining up with TRBD1. From germline, CDR1 is MGHRA and CDR2 YSYEKL. The CDR3 has 15 residues. CDR3: CARSPGTGTDNEQFF. The DNA for the CDR3 is TGCGCCCGCAGCCCGGGGACAGGGACGGACAATGAGCAGTTCTTC.

The genes are TRBV5-1 and TRBJ1-2, with TRBD1 matching over 8 bases. The CDR3 contains 14 residues. The germline gives CDR1 SGHRS, CDR2 YFSETQ. Trimming removed 4 bases from V and 8 bases from J; junction bases left unmatched: 10. The CDR3, as DNA: TGCGCCAGCAGCCCCATATCGACAGGGGACGGCTACACCTTC. It is translated as CASSPISTGDGYTF.

This clone was seen only a few times. With a much larger clone just one base away, this may be a read error. This sequence joins TRBV10-3 and TRBJ2-7, with D possibly being TRBD1 or TRBD2 (5 bases each). Germline CDR1 and CDR2: ENHRY and SYGVKD. Trimming left V 2 bases short and J 4 bases short, with 15 bases between. The CDR3 is 15 residues long. The CDR3 reads CAISETRGTAYEQYF. Written as DNA, the CDR3 is TGTGCCATCAGTGAGACAAGAGGGACGGCGTACGAGCAGTACTTC.

The CDR3, as DNA: TGTGCCAGCAGATCTAGTTTGGAGGGAGGCGAGCAGTACTTC. This translates into CASRSSLEGGEQYF. V gene TRBV2 combines with J gene TRBJ2-7, with D perhaps matching TRBD2 (6 bases). This CDR3 region has 14 residues. V lost 6 bases, J lost 6 bases, and 18 bases lay in between. Germline values: CDR1 SNHLY, CDR2 FYNNEI.

A note on this clone: Given a much more abundant clone one base away, this may be a read error. The chain joins TRBV5-4 to TRBJ2-5; 7 bases match TRBD1. Germline V gives CDR1 SGHNT, CDR2 YYREEE (reference sequence). CDR3 length equals 16 residues. J gave up 6 bases and V 1 base, and 12 bases lay outside the gene matches. The chain's CDR3 is CASSLIGEGAAKTQYF. In DNA, the CDR3 is TGTGCCAGCAGCTTGATTGGTGAGGGGGCGGCGAAGACCCAGTACTTC.